This is a list of T cell receptor beta chains from one sample in a study of blood T cell repertoires in COVID-19. Clones were read by immunoSEQ multiplex PCR, and TCRdb kept only the in-frame ones, dropping some. The sample has 200,000 to 250,000 clones, about 88% seen once. The sample taken for sequencing was peripheral blood. These TCRs come from a woman in her sixties with acute or convalescent COVID-19. Both conserved end residues are part of each CDR3. Some rows have no size entry. The others give once, few or many, or a class for an expanded clone.

.,TRBV10-3,CAISLGGRGFEQYF
.,TRBV7-2,CASSLVLAGTSDTQYF
.,TRBV14,CASSQVRIEQYF
.,TRBV18,CASSLTVETQYF
.,TRBV7-9,CASSPVRGGYTF
.,TRBV19,CASSINQRPYEQYF
.,TRBV5-1,CASSPTNRGRTEAFF
.,TRBV6-2/TRBV6-3,CASSQGLALYNEQFF
few,TRBV5-5,CASSSTLSTGELFF
few,TRBV21-1,CASRTPGGRSNEKLFF
.,TRBV2,CASSVWGGYSNQPQHF
.,TRBV7-2,CASSLAGTSTDTQYF
.,TRBV19,CASSVLQSSSGNTIYF
.,TRBV6-2/TRBV6-3,CASSNRQGSSNQPQHF
once,TRBV5-4,CASTRERLANYGYTF
once,TRBV20-1,CSASTPGAEAFF
.,TRBV5-1,CASSLDPGWTNSPLHF
.,TRBV15,CATSRSPLLAEGENIQYF
once,TRBV30,CAWNGGGSFYEQYF
.,TRBV7-2,CASSFAAGGYNEQFF
.,TRBV7-2,CASGVSGGATDTQYF
.,TRBV7-3,CASSLGGSPNTEAFF
.,TRBV19,CASSIQGSSYEQYF
.,TRBV5-4,CASSLGSRGNTGELFF
.,TRBV27,CASSFSRLNYGYTF
.,TRBV7-8,CASSLVGQGGNTEAFF
.,TRBV19,CASSRNLAGGNEQFF
.,TRBV6-7,CARGEETQYF
.,TRBV5-1,CASSIRESPYNEQFF
.,TRBV5-1,CASSLDASGNEQFF
.,TRBV5-4,CASSERPYNEQFF
.,TRBV7-3,CASSLSGGGEKLFF
.,TRBV9,CASSVGSDFWSQPQHF
.,TRBV30,CAWSSQGAWENSPLHF
.,TRBV19,CASSLPGTNYGYTF
.,TRBV10-2,CATTRSGQETQYF
.,TRBV27,CASSYNGRGEQYF
.,TRBV7-2,CASSRTSGGARETQYF
.,TRBV11-1,CASSFSGGGTGELFF
.,TRBV6-2/TRBV6-3,CASSLQQGFTEAFF
.,TRBV9,CASSVDAGARTDTQYF
once,TRBV7-2,CASSSPGVAWSYNEQFF
.,TRBV5-1,CASSSLSGREGQYF
.,TRBV13,CATGLMNTEAFF
few,TRBV6-1,CASSEETGAAPYEQYF
.,TRBV4-2,CASSLGTGVGETQYF
few,TRBV29-1,CSVAVTSYNEQFF
.,TRBV5-3,CARSLMSRQTHHEQYF
.,TRBV7-2,CASSLELWLAGASYEQYF
.,TRBV18,CASSPLPLGVEGTEAFF
once,TRBV7-2,CASSFYSNEKLFF
.,TRBV3-1/TRBV3-2,CASSQDVYRSASNF
.,TRBV2,CASSAENQPQHF
.,TRBV3-1/TRBV3-2,CASRPGLENNEQFF